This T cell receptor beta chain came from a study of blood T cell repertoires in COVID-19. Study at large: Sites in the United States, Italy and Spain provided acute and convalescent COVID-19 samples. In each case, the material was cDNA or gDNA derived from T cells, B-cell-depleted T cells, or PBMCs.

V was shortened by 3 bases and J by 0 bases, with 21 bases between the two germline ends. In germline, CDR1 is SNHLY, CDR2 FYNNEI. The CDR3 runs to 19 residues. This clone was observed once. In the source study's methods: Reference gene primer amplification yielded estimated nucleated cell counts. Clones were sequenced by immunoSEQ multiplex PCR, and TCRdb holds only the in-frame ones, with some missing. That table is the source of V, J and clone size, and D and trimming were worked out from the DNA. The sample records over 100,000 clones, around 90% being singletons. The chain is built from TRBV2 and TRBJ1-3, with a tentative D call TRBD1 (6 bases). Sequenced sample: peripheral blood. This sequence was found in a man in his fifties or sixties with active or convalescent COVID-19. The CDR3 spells CASSEVSRGAIFSGNTIYF. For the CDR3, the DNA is TGTGCCAGCAGTGAGGTCTCACGGGGGGCCATTTTCTCTGGAAACACCATATATTTT. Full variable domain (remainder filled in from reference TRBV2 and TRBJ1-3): EPEVTQTPSHQVTQMGQEVILRCVPISNHLYFYWYRQILGQKVEFLVSFYNNEISEKSEIFDDQFSVERPDGSNFTLKIRSTKLEDSAMYFCASSEVSRGAIFSGNTIYFGEGSWLTVV.